The 32 T cell receptor beta chains below were found in one sample sequenced in a study of T cell responses to AZD1222 COVID-19 vaccine. Produced via immunoSEQ multiplex PCR; TCRdb's table is partial and in-frame only. The table shows tens of thousands of clones, with more than 75% occurring only once. Source: peripheral blood, taken on day 0 of AZD1222 vaccination. These receptor sequences come from an adult in good health.

This chain links TRBV6-2 or TRBV6-3 with TRBJ2-5, with TRBD1 matching over 8 bases. Germline V gene sequence: CDR1 MNHEY, CDR2 SVGEGT. Trimming cost V 5 bases and J 4 bases; bases outside gene matches: 12. The CDR3 loop spans 16 amino acids. CDR3 nucleotide sequence: TGTGCCAGCAGTAGGGACGGGACAGGTTGGGGAGAGACCCAGTACTTC. As protein: CASSRDGTGWGETQYF.

The chain carries TRBV25-1 and TRBJ2-7; no clear D. Germline V gene data show CDR1 as MGHDK and CDR2 as SYGVNS. Trimming removed 3 bases from V and 4 bases from J, with 4 bases in between. The CDR3 spans 11 residues. The DNA for the CDR3 is TGTGCCAGCAGTGAGGGGTACGAGCAGTACTTC. It yields the protein CASSEGYEQYF.

A few counts support this clone. Here the CDR3 reads CAWSVTFGELFF. The CDR3 nucleotides read TGTGCCTGGAGTGTAACTTTCGGGGAGCTGTTTTTT. J is TRBJ2-2 and V is TRBV30; D unclear. This CDR3 is built from 12 residues. Trimming shortened V by 0 bases and J by 7 bases, and 6 bases separated the two germline ends. Germline-derived CDR1 and CDR2 are GTSNPN and SVGIG (reference sequence).

V is TRBV10-3 and J is TRBJ2-3; unclear D gene. Looked up from germline, CDR1 is ENHRY and CDR2 is SYGVKD. The ends were cut back, 2 bases at V and 3 bases at J, with 6 bases in the middle. The CDR3 has 13 residues. For the CDR3, the DNA is TGTGCCATCAGTGAGAAGATGACAGATACGCAGTATTTT. Translated, it gives CAISEKMTDTQYF.

CDR3 coding DNA: TGTGCCAGCGAAGAGGACAGATATAGCAATCAGCCCCAGCATTTT. Its translation: CASEEDRYSNQPQHF. The rearrangement joins TRBV6-5 to TRBJ1-5, with D maybe TRBD1 (6 bases). Germline-derived CDR1 and CDR2 are MNHEY and SVGAGI. The CDR3 has 15 residues. Deletions cut 8 bases from V and 0 bases from J, with 14 bases between.

The chain has TRBV19 and TRBJ2-7; 8 bases align to TRBD2. CDR3 length: 15 residues. Germline trimming cut 3 bases from V and 0 bases from J; bases unmatched to any gene: 4. CDR1 and CDR2 (germline): LNHDA, SQIVND (reference sequence). The CDR3 region is CASSIGGETSYEQYF. In DNA, the CDR3 is TGTGCCAGTAGTATCGGGGGGGAAACCTCCTACGAGCAGTACTTC.

This chain connects TRBV28 to TRBJ2-7; the match to TRBD1 covers 10 bases. Germline CDR1 reads MDHEN; CDR2 reads SYDVKM. The CDR3 is made up of 15 amino acids. V lost 5 bases and J lost 4; bases outside the gene matches: 8. CDR3 DNA: TGTGCCAGCAGTCTGACCGGGACAGGGGTTTACGAGCAGTACTTC. It is translated as CASSLTGTGVYEQYF.

The chain joins TRBV24-1 to TRBJ2-5, with 8 bases lining up with TRBD1. The CDR3 runs to 14 residues. V lost 4 bases, J lost 4 bases, and 4 bases stayed unmatched. CDR1 is KGHDR, CDR2 SFDVKD, per germline. For the CDR3, the DNA is TGTGCCACCAGTGAGACAGGGGTAGGAGAGACCCAGTACTTC. Its protein product is CATSETGVGETQYF.

The chain links TRBV6-5 to TRBJ1-4; 8 bases line up with TRBD1. Trimming removed 0 bases from V and 5 bases from J; junction bases left unmatched: 5. Germline loops: CDR1 MNHEY, CDR2 SVGAGI. This CDR3 is 16 amino acids long. The CDR3 spells CASSYSWDRSNEKLFF. The CDR3 DNA is TGTGCCAGCAGTTACTCCTGGGACAGGTCGAATGAAAAACTGTTTTTT.

The rearrangement links TRBV11-3 to TRBJ2-1; D perhaps matches TRBD1 (5 bases). V lost 5 bases and J 4 bases, leaving 12 bases between the germline ends. The length of the CDR3 is 14 residues. Germline CDR1 and CDR2: SGHNT and YENEEA. The CDR3 loop reads CASSPQGAYNEQFF. In DNA form, the CDR3 reads TGTGCCAGCAGCCCCCAGGGTGCATACAATGAGCAGTTCTTC.

The CDR3 is CASSLSRDPDTQYF. The CDR3 DNA follows: TGTGCCAGCAGCTTATCCCGAGACCCAGATACGCAGTATTTT. This chain links TRBV7-3 with TRBJ2-3; the D is unclear. Germline CDR1 reads SGHTA; CDR2 reads FQGTGA. The CDR3 loop spans 14 amino acids. Deletions cut 2 bases from V and 4 bases from J, with 10 bases between.

The chain is built from TRBV19 and TRBJ2-7, with 9 nucleotides matching TRBD2. Trimming cost V 5 bases and J 1 base; bases outside gene matches: 9. This CDR3 is 16 amino acids long. The germline V gene encodes CDR1 LNHDA and CDR2 SQIVND (reference sequence). For the CDR3, the DNA is TGTGCCAGTAGTCCGGCGGGAGGGGTACGATCCTACGAGCAGTACTTC. Its translation: CASSPAGGVRSYEQYF.

The chain links TRBV19 to TRBJ2-7; perhaps TRBD1 as D (5 bases). Germline V CDR1 and CDR2: LNHDA, SQIVND (reference sequence). With 3 bases removed from V and 0 bases from J, the gap between germline ends came to 9 bases. The CDR3 sequence is 14 residues long. CDR3 bases: TGTGCCAGTAGTATGACCAGGGACTCCTACGAGCAGTACTTC. It translates to CASSMTRDSYEQYF. The entire variable domain, with the rest obtained from reference TRBV19 and TRBJ2-7, is as follows: DGGITQSPKYLFRKEGQNVTLSCEQNLNHDAMYWYRQDPGQGLRLIYYSQIVNDFQKGDIAEGYSVSREKKESFPLTVTSAQKNPTAFYLCASSMTRDSYEQYFGPGTRLTVT.

This chain joins TRBV4-2 and TRBJ2-7, with TRBD2 matching over 11 bases. There are 16 residues in the CDR3. The trim removed 1 base at V and 3 bases at J, leaving 5 bases unmatched. CDR1 and CDR2 from the germline V gene are LGHNA and YNFKEQ. The CDR3 sequence: CASSQGELAGVYEQYF. In DNA form, the CDR3 reads TGTGCCAGCAGCCAAGGGGAACTAGCGGGGGTCTACGAGCAGTACTTC.

This rearrangement joins TRBV5-1 to TRBJ1-2; D remains unclear. Germline V gives CDR1 SGHRS, CDR2 YFSETQ. Deletions cut 2 bases from V and 4 bases from J, with 9 bases between. The length of the CDR3 is 13 residues. In DNA form, the CDR3 reads TGCGCCAGCAGCTTCTCGGAGAGCTATGGCTACACCTTC. Its translation: CASSFSESYGYTF.

This clone was counted a single time. The chain has TRBV28 and TRBJ1-2, with D possibly matching TRBD1 (6 bases). This CDR3 comprises 15 residues. CDR1 is MDHEN and CDR2 is SYDVKM in the germline V gene. Between the trimmed V and J ends, which lost 3 bases and 3 bases, there was a span of 14 bases. As DNA, the CDR3 is TGTGCCAGCAGTTTCTCCGACAGGCGTCACTATGGCTACACCTTC. The encoded protein is CASSFSDRRHYGYTF.

V and J are TRBV2 and TRBJ2-1; a possible D gene is TRBD1 (5 bases). Germline loops: CDR1 SNHLY, CDR2 FYNNEI. Trimming removed 6 bases from V and 7 bases from J, with 10 bases in between. The CDR3 spans 12 residues. As DNA, the CDR3 is TGTGCCAGCAGGGGGCGAAGAAATGAGCAGTTCTTC. Translation: CASRGRRNEQFF.

The gene calls are TRBV6-2 or TRBV6-3 and TRBJ1-4; D gene uncertain. The CDR3 runs to 15 residues. V gave up 1 base and J gave up 8 bases, with 14 bases separating them. CDR1 is MNHEY, CDR2 SVGEGT, per germline. In nucleotides, the CDR3 is TGTGCCAGCAGTTACTACGTCGGGCTGGGGGAAAAACTGTTTTTT. This codes for CASSYYVGLGEKLFF.

This clone was seen a few times. The chain has TRBV9 and TRBJ2-3, with a weak D call TRBD2 (6 bases). CDR1 SGDLS and CDR2 YYNGEE come from the germline V gene. Trimming left V 0 bases short and J 4 bases short, with 9 bases between. The CDR3 extends over 14 amino acids. The CDR3 reads CASSVVGGPDTQYF. In DNA, the CDR3 is TGTGCCAGCAGCGTAGTAGGAGGGCCAGATACGCAGTATTTT.

The rearrangement joins TRBV3-1 (or the pseudogene TRBV3-2) to TRBJ1-5, with D perhaps TRBD1 (5 bases). The germline gives CDR1 LGHDT, CDR2 YNNKEL (reference sequence). The CDR3 is 15 residues long. V was clipped by 0 bases and J by 7 bases, with 13 bases between them. As DNA, the CDR3 is TGTGCCAGCAGCCAAGATGTAGGGGCGATGCAGCCCCAGCATTTT. Translating it yields CASSQDVGAMQPQHF.

V usage is TRBV2 and J usage is TRBJ2-1; 9 nucleotides match TRBD2. The CDR3 is made up of 14 amino acids. Losses at the gene ends were 9 bases for V and 0 bases for J; bases not matched to a gene: 3. Germline values: CDR1 SNHLY, CDR2 FYNNEI. The CDR3 DNA is TGTGCCAGTAGCGGGAGTACCTCCTACAATGAGCAGTTCTTC. Translating gives CASSGSTSYNEQFF.

This clone was detected a few times. The gene calls are TRBV7-9 and TRBJ1-6; D remains unclear. Germline V gene data show CDR1 as SEHNR and CDR2 as FQNEAQ (reference sequence). V was trimmed by 6 bases and J by 7 bases, leaving 13 bases between them. This CDR3 contains 14 residues. The CDR3 loop reads CASRRRGANSPLHF. CDR3 bases: TGTGCCAGCAGAAGGAGAGGAGCCAATTCACCCCTCCACTTT. Drawing the rest from reference TRBV7-9 and TRBJ1-6, the complete variable domain is DTGVSQNPRHKITKRGQNVTFRCDPISEHNRLYWYRQTLGQGPEFLTYFQNEAQLEKSRLLSDRFSAERPKGSFSTLEIQRTEQGDSAMYLCASRRRGANSPLHFGNGTRLTVT.

This chain joins TRBV9 and TRBJ1-6; 8 nucleotides agree with TRBD1. After removal of 0 bases from V and 8 bases from J, the junction contained 1 base not matched to a gene. This CDR3 has 14 amino acids. Germline V gives CDR1 SGDLS, CDR2 YYNGEE. The CDR3, as DNA: TGTGCCAGCAGCGTAGAACAGGGGGATTCACCCCTCCACTTT. Amino acids: CASSVEQGDSPLHF. Filled out from reference TRBV9 and TRBJ1-6, the complete variable domain reads DSGVTQTPKHLITATGQRVTLRCSPRSGDLSVYWYQQSLDQGLQFLIQYYNGEERAKGNILERFSAQQFPDLHSELNLSSLELGDSALYFCASSVEQGDSPLHFGNGTRLTVT.

The chain has TRBV5-1 and TRBJ1-5; no reliable D call. The CDR3 runs 17 residues. Germline assignment: CDR1 SGHRS and CDR2 YFSETQ. V lost 4 bases and J 0 bases, leaving 17 bases between the germline ends. The CDR3 here is CASSPGLGYNSNQPQHF. The CDR3 DNA reads TGCGCCAGCAGCCCCGGGTTAGGATATAATAGCAATCAGCCCCAGCATTTT.

The chain links TRBV5-4 to TRBJ1-3; D is undetermined. The CDR3 consists of 13 residues. Germline CDR1 is SGHNT and CDR2 is YYREEE (reference sequence). Deletions cut 4 bases from V and 4 bases from J, with 9 bases between. This CDR3 reads CASSARGGNTIYF. In DNA, the CDR3 is TGTGCCAGCAGCGCCAGAGGCGGAAACACCATATATTTT.

This chain links TRBV19 with TRBJ1-1; D is possibly TRBD1 (6 bases). Looked up from germline, CDR1 is LNHDA and CDR2 is SQIVND (reference sequence). The CDR3 totals 13 residues. The germline V and J ends were trimmed by 6 bases and 1 base, with 9 bases remaining between them. CDR3 loop: CASRDSGNTEAFF. CDR3 in DNA: TGTGCCAGTAGGGACAGTGGGAACACTGAAGCTTTCTTT.

This clone has just one count. The chain links TRBV7-3 to TRBJ1-2; D remains unclear. V was shortened by 4 bases and J by 3 bases, with 18 bases between the two germline ends. Germline CDR1 SGHTA, CDR2 FQGTGA. CDR3 length equals 16 residues. The CDR3 region has the DNA TGTGCCAGCAGCTCCCCGCCGGCCCGGGCGGACTATGGCTACACCTTC. Amino acid sequence: CASSSPPARADYGYTF. Together with reference TRBV7-3 and TRBJ1-2, the CDR3 gives the full variable domain: GAGVSQTPSNKVTEKGKYVELRCDPISGHTALYWYRQSLGQGPEFLIYFQGTGAADDSGLPNDRFFAVRPEGSVSTLKIQRTERGDSAVYLCASSSPPARADYGYTFGSGTRLTVV.

This clone showed up just once. The chain couples TRBV5-1 to TRBJ2-7; no clear D. The length of the CDR3 is 14 residues. Per the germline V gene, CDR1 is SGHRS and CDR2 is YFSETQ. V was pared by 0 bases and J by 6 bases, with 13 bases between. The CDR3 loop is CASSLEPPRFEQYF. The CDR3 coding sequence is TGCGCCAGCAGCTTGGAACCCCCCCGGTTCGAGCAGTACTTC.

The chain couples TRBV12-3 or TRBV12-4 to TRBJ2-3, with D perhaps matching TRBD1 or TRBD2 (5 bases each). The CDR3 is 13 amino acids. V lost 6 bases and J 2 bases, leaving 9 bases between the germline ends. The CDR3 region has the DNA TGTGCCAGCAGCCCGGGGACCACAGATACGCAGTATTTT. It specifies CASSPGTTDTQYF.

The chain carries TRBV7-3 and TRBJ2-7; 7 bases are a match to TRBD2. The CDR3 is made up of 15 amino acids. CDR1 SGHTA and CDR2 FQGTGA come from the germline V gene. The V gene end was trimmed by 2 bases and the J gene end by 5 bases; junction bases not matched to a gene: 9. CDR3 residues: CASSLRPGGLNEQYF. The CDR3 nucleotides read TGTGCCAGCAGCTTACGGCCGGGAGGCCTCAACGAGCAGTACTTC.

The chain couples TRBV6-4 to TRBJ2-3; 13 bases map to TRBD2. The V and J ends lost 5 bases and 3 bases, in that order; junction bases with no gene match: 2. CDR1 is MRHNA, CDR2 SNTAGT, per germline. The CDR3 spans 15 residues. DNA of the CDR3: TGTGCCAGCAGTCTACTAGCGGGAGGGACAGATACGCAGTATTTT. Translation gives CASSLLAGGTDTQYF.

This chain connects TRBV5-1 to TRBJ2-3; D gene uncertain. With 4 bases removed from V and 0 bases from J, the gap between germline ends came to 12 bases. CDR1 SGHRS and CDR2 YFSETQ come from the germline V gene. There are 15 residues in the CDR3. CDR3 nucleotides: TGCGCCAGCAGCCGAATCGAAGGGAGCACAGATACGCAGTATTTT. It encodes CASSRIEGSTDTQYF.